Sequencing of this T cell receptor (beta chain) was carried out in a study of human T cells and chemical hapten exposure. Study summary: Patch tests put 0.01% DPC on the upper back, and the results were checked at 6 days.

This sample's time point: patch test 3, about 24 weeks after DPC sensitization. Treatment noted: therapeutic diphenylcyclopropenone sensitization with weekly scalp DPC. Study conclusions and caveats: Patch test score rose with PT1 expanded TCRs, significant at 8, 16, 32, not 4. As the donors had alopecia, their immune response may differ from healthy people's.

This clonotype was found a few times. Its antigen is not identified. MiXCR, run by TCRdb on the RACE reads, gives a single entry per CDR3 protein. The data show under 200,000 distinct CDR3 sequences, about 27% seen once. The starting material was whole blood, obtained in connection with sensitization to the hapten diphenylcyclopropenone (DPC). The TCR comes from a woman aged 18-30 years with alopecia areata. Some clones in this sample may be carry-over from other donors' samples.

The CDR3 sequence is CASSVQGYDEKLFF. DNA for the CDR3: TGTGCCAGCAGCGTACAGGGGTATGATGAAAAACTGTTTTTT. V is TRBV9 and J is TRBJ1-4, with D perhaps matching TRBD1 (6 bases). V was shortened by 1 base and J by 6 bases, with 10 bases between the two germline ends. The V gene's germline CDR1 is SGDLS and CDR2 YYNGEE. This CDR3 is built from 14 residues.